This entry lists 31 T cell receptor beta chains sequenced from one sample in a study of blood T cell repertoires in COVID-19 (dated by TCRdb to about 2020). The library was produced with the immunoSEQ multiplex PCR assay. Sourced from immuneACCESS, this table was stored by TCRdb with only in-frame sequences that have V and J called. A share of the clones is absent; for the studies checked, an unresolved V gene accounts for under half, and the remainder has no known explanation. Counted in this sample were roughly 170,000 clones; over 70% of them appeared once. The ten most abundant clones make up about 5.3% of the sample. Sequenced input: PBMCs or T cells enriched from blood (not recorded which). The receptors derive from a woman between 40 and 55 years old with acute COVID-19.

This chain connects TRBV28 to TRBJ2-7; tentative D call: TRBD2 (6 bases). The CDR3 loop spans 14 amino acids. The germline V gene has CDR1 MDHEN and CDR2 SYDVKM. Trimming took off 5 bases at V and 3 bases at J, with 14 bases between the two ends. The chain's CDR3 is CASSPLSSVYEQYV. In DNA form, the CDR3 reads TGTGCCAGCAGTCCCCTTTCTAGCGTCTACGAGCAGTACGTC.

This clone was recorded a few times. V gene TRBV18 combines with J gene TRBJ1-2, with 7 bases fitting TRBD1. The CDR3 has 14 residues. The junction had 1 base not matched to a gene; V was cut back by 2 bases and J by 1 base. In germline, CDR1 is KGHSH, CDR2 LQKENI. CDR3: CASSPDRVNYGYTF. Written as DNA, the CDR3 is TGTGCCAGCTCACCAGACAGGGTTAACTATGGCTACACCTTC.

The V call is TRBV19, the J call TRBJ2-7, with D tentatively TRBD2 (6 bases). The V end lost 3 bases, the J end lost 4 bases, and 19 bases lay between the germline ends. The CDR3 sequence is 16 residues long. Per the germline V gene, CDR1 is LNHDA and CDR2 is SQIVND (reference sequence). CDR3 protein: CASSILDLRELYEQYF. CDR3 in DNA: TGTGCCAGTAGTATCTTAGATTTGCGGGAACTATACGAGCAGTACTTC.

The CDR3 protein is CSVEDRTSGRTEFF. In DNA form, the CDR3 reads TGCAGCGTTGAAGATCGGACTAGCGGGAGGACTGAGTTCTTC. The chain joins TRBV29-1 to TRBJ2-1; the match to TRBD2 covers 14 bases. CDR3 length: 14 amino acids. After removal of 0 bases from V and 14 bases from J, the junction contained 6 bases not matched to a gene. Germline values: CDR1 SQVTM, CDR2 ANQGSEA.

This sequence joins TRBV5-1 and TRBJ2-3, with 12 nucleotides matching TRBD2. The CDR3 covers 16 residues. The junction had 3 bases not matched to a gene; V was cut back by 0 bases and J by 4 bases. The germline CDR1 and CDR2 sequences are SGHRS and YFSETQ. CDR3 DNA sequence: TGCGCCAGCAGCTTGGTCCTAGCGGGAGGGGCAGATACGCAGTATTTT. Protein sequence: CASSLVLAGGADTQYF. The full variable domain, rest sourced from reference TRBV5-1 and TRBJ2-3, is KAGVTQTPRYLIKTRGQQVTLSCSPISGHRSVSWYQQTPGQGLQFLFEYFSETQRNKGNFPGRFSGRQFSNSRSEMNVSTLELGDSALYLCASSLVLAGGADTQYFGPGTRLTVL.

The genes are TRBV5-1 and TRBJ2-1, with D possibly TRBD2 on 7 matching bases. Per the germline V gene, CDR1 is SGHRS and CDR2 is YFSETQ. This CDR3 spans 17 amino acids. V shed 3 bases and J shed 4 bases, with 20 bases lying between them. The CDR3 is CASSSGGLSPLYNEQFF. CDR3 coding DNA: TGCGCCAGCAGCTCCGGGGGGCTTTCCCCGCTTTACAATGAGCAGTTCTTC.

In its sample, this clone was seen a few times. V usage is TRBV28 and J usage is TRBJ1-2, with unresolved D. The CDR3 totals 16 residues. Germline V lookup: CDR1 MDHEN, CDR2 SYDVKM. V lost 3 bases, J lost 8 bases, and 22 bases lay in between. The CDR3 here is CASSLVPGLAAGGYTF. CDR3 DNA: TGTGCCAGCAGTTTGGTTCCCGGGCTCGCCGCGGGAGGCTACACCTTC.

As DNA, the CDR3 is TGTGCCAGCAGCCGCCTAGCGGGTGGGGGGAACACCGGGGAGCTGTTTTTT. Protein sequence: CASSRLAGGGNTGELFF. The chain carries TRBV27 and TRBJ2-2; 8 nucleotides align to TRBD2. Germline V CDR1 and CDR2: MNHEY, SMNVEV (reference sequence). With V trimmed by 6 bases and J by 1 base, 10 bases remained unmatched. This CDR3 is built from 17 residues.

The chain joins TRBV14 to TRBJ2-1, with D uncertain. Germline CDR1 reads SGHDN; CDR2 reads FVKESK. The CDR3 is made up of 14 amino acids. V gave up 4 bases and J gave up 0 bases, with 7 bases separating them. The CDR3 nucleotides are TGTGCCAGCAGCCTCCGCGCCTCCTACAATGAGCAGTTCTTC. This gives the protein CASSLRASYNEQFF. The complete variable domain, with remaining parts taken from reference TRBV14 and TRBJ2-1, reads EAGVTQFPSHSVIEKGQTVTLRCDPISGHDNLYWYRRVMGKEIKFLLHFVKESKQDESGMPNNRFLAERTGGTYSTLKVQPAELEDSGVYFCASSLRASYNEQFFGPGTRLTVL.

The gene calls are TRBV5-5 and TRBJ1-2, with 8 nucleotides matching TRBD1. The germline CDR1 and CDR2 sequences are SGHKS and YYEKEE (reference sequence). The CDR3 runs to 13 residues. The V segment lost 4 bases and the J segment 8 bases; nucleotides outside the gene matches: 7. The CDR3 protein is CASSETGDGGYTF. In nucleotides, the CDR3 is TGTGCCAGCAGCGAGACAGGGGACGGGGGCTACACCTTC.

This chain connects TRBV24-1 to TRBJ1-3; no reliable D call. V was trimmed by 7 bases and J by 1 base, leaving 7 bases between them. The CDR3 is 13 amino acids. CDR1 is KGHDR, CDR2 SFDVKD, per germline. The CDR3 is CATRGRSGNTIYF. In nucleotides, the CDR3 is TGTGCCACCAGGGGCCGGTCTGGAAACACCATATATTTT.

The CDR3 here is CSASGGQGKQYF. The CDR3 DNA follows: TGCAGTGCTAGTGGAGGACAGGGGAAGCAGTACTTC. The chain recombines TRBV20-1 with TRBJ2-7, with 9 bases fitting TRBD1. This CDR3 contains 12 residues. Per the germline V gene, CDR1 is DFQATT and CDR2 is SNEGSKA (reference sequence). With V trimmed by 3 bases and J by 8 bases, 5 bases remained unmatched.

V usage is TRBV27 and J usage is TRBJ2-1; TRBD2 agrees at 9 bases. The junction had 9 bases not matched to a gene; V was cut back by 2 bases and J by 7 bases. CDR3 length: 16 amino acids. Germline loops: CDR1 MNHEY, CDR2 SMNVEV (reference sequence). For the CDR3, the DNA is TGTGCCAGCAGTTTACCCGGGACTAGCCCTGGGAATGAGCAGTTCTTC. This sequence encodes CASSLPGTSPGNEQFF.

CDR3 residues: CASSIRTLSSYNEQFF. Written as DNA, the CDR3 is TGTGCCAGCAGTATCCGGACACTGAGCTCCTACAATGAGCAGTTCTTC. V gene TRBV27 combines with J gene TRBJ2-1; possibly TRBD1 for D (5 bases). This CDR3 comprises 16 residues. With 5 bases removed from V and 0 bases from J, the gap between germline ends came to 14 bases. The V gene's germline CDR1 is MNHEY and CDR2 SMNVEV (reference sequence).

This rearrangement joins TRBV10-1 to TRBJ1-1; perhaps TRBD1 as D (5 bases). V dropped 3 bases and J dropped 7 bases, with 6 bases sitting between them. The CDR3 contains 11 residues. From germline, CDR1 is WNHNN and CDR2 SYGVQD (reference sequence). This CDR3 is CASSDGGEAFF. For the CDR3, the DNA is TGCGCCAGCAGTGACGGGGGTGAAGCTTTCTTT.

The chain joins TRBV3-1 (or the pseudogene TRBV3-2) to TRBJ2-2; no clear D. Between the trimmed V and J ends, which lost 3 bases and 4 bases, there was a span of 6 bases. CDR3 length: 13 residues. Per the germline V gene, CDR1 is LGHDT and CDR2 is YNNKEL (reference sequence). This CDR3 is CASSHMATGELFF. The CDR3 DNA reads TGTGCCAGCAGCCACATGGCCACCGGGGAGCTGTTTTTT.

V is TRBV29-1 and J is TRBJ2-7; D gene ambiguous. This CDR3 comprises 12 residues. Between the trimmed V and J ends, which lost 4 bases and 6 bases, there was a span of 13 bases. Germline-derived CDR1 and CDR2 are SQVTM and ANQGSEA. CDR3 residues: CSVVPGTGEQYF. The CDR3 DNA reads as TGCAGCGTTGTCCCCGGTACGGGCGAGCAGTACTTC.

This clone has just a few counts. The V call is TRBV14, the J call TRBJ1-1; a weak D match, TRBD1 (5 bases). Germline V gene lookup returns CDR1 SGHDN and CDR2 FVKESK. The ends were cut back, 0 bases at V and 5 bases at J, with 13 bases in the middle. CDR3 length equals 15 residues. The CDR3 region has the DNA TGTGCCAGCAGCCAAGATAGACAGCGGGGGACTGAAGCTTTCTTT. This encodes CASSQDRQRGTEAFF.

The V and J genes are TRBV6-1 and TRBJ1-1; 8 bases are shared with TRBD1. With V trimmed by 2 bases and J by 12 bases, 8 bases remained unmatched. The germline V gene encodes CDR1 MNHNS and CDR2 SASEGT. The CDR3 totals 13 residues. The CDR3 protein is CASSEQGARWSFF. In nucleotides, the CDR3 is TGTGCCAGCAGTGAACAGGGGGCCCGCTGGTCTTTCTTT.

The V gene is TRBV6-5, the J gene TRBJ2-5; tentatively, D is TRBD2 (7 bases). There are 14 residues in the CDR3. The germline gives CDR1 MNHEY, CDR2 SVGAGI. V lost 7 bases, J lost 5 bases, and 17 bases lay in between. The CDR3 nucleotides are TGTGCCAGCACTCGGGGGGCGCTGGGGGAGACCCAGTACTTC. Protein: CASTRGALGETQYF.

CDR3 sequence reads: CASREQNKNIQYF. The DNA for the CDR3 is TGTGCCAGCAGGGAACAGAACAAAAACATTCAGTACTTC. The chain carries TRBV5-4 and TRBJ2-4; D is ambiguous. The V gene's germline CDR1 is SGHNT and CDR2 YYREEE (reference sequence). V lost 5 bases to trimming and J lost 3 bases, with 9 bases between them. The CDR3 extends over 13 amino acids. Full variable domain (missing parts from reference TRBV5-4 and TRBJ2-4): ETGVTQSPTHLIKTRGQQVTLRCSSQSGHNTVSWYQQALGQGPQFIFQYYREEENGRGNFPPRFSGLQFPNYSSELNVNALELDDSALYLCASREQNKNIQYFGAGTRLSVL.

This clone was seen once. V usage is TRBV13 and J usage is TRBJ2-5; TRBD2 matches at 10 bases. The germline V gene has CDR1 PRHDT and CDR2 FYEKMQ (reference sequence). Trimming cost V 0 bases and J 5 bases; bases outside gene matches: 9. CDR3 length equals 17 residues. The CDR3 reads CASSLGLLAGGPETQYF. CDR3 sequence (DNA): TGTGCCAGCAGCTTAGGTCTCTTAGCGGGAGGTCCCGAGACCCAGTACTTC. The full variable domain, completed using reference TRBV13 and TRBJ2-5, is AAGVIQSPRHLIKEKRETATLKCYPIPRHDTVYWYQQGPGQDPQFLISFYEKMQSDKGSIPDRFSAQQFSDYHSELNMSSLELGDSALYFCASSLGLLAGGPETQYFGPGTRLLVL.

This clone was counted ten times or more. This chain uses TRBV10-3 with TRBJ1-5, with D perhaps TRBD1 (6 bases). CDR3 length: 19 residues. Trimming cost V 3 bases and J 1 base, with 22 bases left between them. Looked up from germline, CDR1 is ENHRY and CDR2 is SYGVKD. CDR3 region: CAISDSRFSGGASNQPQHF. CDR3 nucleotides: TGTGCCATCAGTGATAGTCGCTTCTCGGGGGGCGCAAGCAATCAGCCCCAGCATTTT.

This clone was seen a handful of times. This chain links TRBV20-1 with TRBJ2-1; 9 nucleotides agree with TRBD2. The V segment lost 4 bases and the J segment 8 bases; nucleotides outside the gene matches: 6. Germline lookup yields CDR1 DFQATT and CDR2 SNEGSKA (reference sequence). This CDR3 has 13 amino acids. CDR3 in amino acids: CSANEREADEQFF. The CDR3 nucleotides are TGCAGTGCTAATGAGCGGGAGGCTGATGAGCAGTTCTTC.

The rearrangement links TRBV19 to TRBJ2-1; D ambiguous. Trimming removed 5 bases from V and 0 bases from J, with 11 bases in between. Germline lookup yields CDR1 LNHDA and CDR2 SQIVND (reference sequence). The CDR3 spans 15 residues. CDR3 DNA sequence: TGTGCCAGTAGTGTTAGCCGGAGCTCCTACAATGAGCAGTTCTTC. Protein product: CASSVSRSSYNEQFF.

The table lists this clone with many counts. This chain connects TRBV18 to TRBJ1-1; 8 nucleotides match TRBD1. The germline V gene has CDR1 KGHSH and CDR2 LQKENI. Unmatched junction bases numbered 7, after V lost 3 bases and J lost 1 base. The CDR3 has 16 residues. The CDR3 loop reads CASSPGQGYGNTEAFF. The CDR3 bases are TGTGCCAGCTCACCCGGACAGGGTTACGGGAACACTGAAGCTTTCTTT.

The table lists this clone with a few counts. The V gene is TRBV13, the J gene TRBJ1-1, with D maybe TRBD1 (6 bases). The CDR3 covers 13 residues. Deletions cut 4 bases from V and 2 bases from J, with 8 bases between. CDR1 is PRHDT, CDR2 FYEKMQ, per germline (reference sequence). This CDR3 is CASSWTVNTEAFF. The CDR3 nucleotides are TGTGCCAGCAGCTGGACAGTAAACACTGAAGCTTTCTTT.

V gene TRBV4-1 combines with J gene TRBJ2-7, with TRBD2 as a possible D gene (5 bases). The CDR3 contains 15 residues. Germline CDR1 MGHRA, CDR2 YSYEKL. Deletions cut 0 bases from V and 2 bases from J, with 11 bases between. The CDR3 DNA sequence: TGCGCCAGCAGCCAAGAAGTGGCGGGTGCCTACGAGCAGTACTTC. The encoded protein is CASSQEVAGAYEQYF.

This chain uses TRBV11-1 with TRBJ1-1, with 7 bases matching TRBD1. CDR3 size: 14 residues. V was pared by 5 bases and J by 1 base, with 4 bases of the junction left unmatched. The germline gives CDR1 SGHAT, CDR2 FQDESV (reference sequence). CDR3 in amino acids: CASSPRDRNTEAFF. The DNA of the CDR3 is TGTGCCAGCAGCCCAAGGGACAGGAACACTGAAGCTTTCTTT.

The genes are TRBV9 and TRBJ2-1; 7 bases are shared with TRBD2. Trimming cost V 0 bases and J 0 bases; bases outside gene matches: 12. The CDR3 has 19 amino acids. Germline lookup yields CDR1 SGDLS and CDR2 YYNGEE. For the CDR3, the DNA is TGTGCCAGCAGCGTAGGACACCTCGGACTAGGAAGCTCCTACAATGAGCAGTTCTTC. Residues: CASSVGHLGLGSSYNEQFF.

The chain recombines TRBV19 with TRBJ2-7, with 8 bases identical to TRBD2. The CDR3 extends over 17 amino acids. CDR1 and CDR2 from the germline V gene are LNHDA and SQIVND (reference sequence). Germline trimming cut 5 bases from V and 2 bases from J; bases unmatched to any gene: 14. The chain's CDR3 is CASSPTPGLGVAYEQYF. DNA for the CDR3: TGTGCCAGTAGTCCAACACCGGGACTAGGGGTGGCCTACGAGCAGTACTTC. Drawing the rest from reference TRBV19 and TRBJ2-7, the complete variable domain is DGGITQSPKYLFRKEGQNVTLSCEQNLNHDAMYWYRQDPGQGLRLIYYSQIVNDFQKGDIAEGYSVSREKKESFPLTVTSAQKNPTAFYLCASSPTPGLGVAYEQYFGPGTRLTVT.